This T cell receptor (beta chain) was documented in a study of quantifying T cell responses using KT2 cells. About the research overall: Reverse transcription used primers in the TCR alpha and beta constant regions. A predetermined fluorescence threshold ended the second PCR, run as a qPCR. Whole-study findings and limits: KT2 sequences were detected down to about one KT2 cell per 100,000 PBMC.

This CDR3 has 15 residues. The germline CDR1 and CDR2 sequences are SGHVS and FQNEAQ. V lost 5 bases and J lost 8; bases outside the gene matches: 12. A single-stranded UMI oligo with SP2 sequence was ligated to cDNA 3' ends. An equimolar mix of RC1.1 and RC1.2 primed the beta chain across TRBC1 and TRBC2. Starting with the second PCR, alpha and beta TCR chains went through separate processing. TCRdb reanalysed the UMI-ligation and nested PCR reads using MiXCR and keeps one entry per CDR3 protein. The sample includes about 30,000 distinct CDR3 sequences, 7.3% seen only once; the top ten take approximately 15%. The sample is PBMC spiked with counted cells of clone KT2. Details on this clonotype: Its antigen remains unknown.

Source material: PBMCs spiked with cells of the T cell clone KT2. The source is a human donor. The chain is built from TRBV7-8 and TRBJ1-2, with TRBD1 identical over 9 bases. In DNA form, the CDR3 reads TGTGCCAGCAGCCCACCACAGGGGGCATTTGGGGGCTACACCTTC. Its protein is CASSPPQGAFGGYTF. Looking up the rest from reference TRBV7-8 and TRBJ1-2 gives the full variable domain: GAGVSQSPRYKVAKRGQDVALRCDPISGHVSLFWYQQALGQGPEFLTYFQNEAQLDKSGLPSDRFFAERPEGSVSTLKIQRTQQEDSAVYLCASSPPQGAFGGYTFGSGTRLTVV.